This T cell receptor (beta chain) was sequenced for a study of T cells after yellow fever vaccination. General observations from the study: Repertoires obtained by FACS sorting could include abundant clonotypes that entered as contaminants from the bulk population.

One entry per CDR3 protein, called by TCRdb with MiXCR from the 5' RACE reads. Here the sample spans 170,000 or so distinct CDR3 sequences, 6.2% being singletons. There are many counts of this clonotype. Its antigen is not identified. This CDR3 is built from 15 residues. Looked up from germline, CDR1 is DFQATT and CDR2 is SNEGSKA (reference sequence). Trimming cost V 2 bases and J 2 bases; bases outside gene matches: 7. The material was CD4+ T cells sorted from PBMCs, obtained on the day of the first yellow fever vaccination. The rearrangement joins TRBV20-1 to TRBJ2-3, with 7 nucleotides matching TRBD2. The receptor's source is a man between 18 and 29 years old who received the YFV17D yellow fever vaccine. CDR3 region: CSARLAGDDTDTQYF. DNA of the CDR3: TGCAGTGCTAGACTGGCGGGGGACGACACAGATACGCAGTATTTT.